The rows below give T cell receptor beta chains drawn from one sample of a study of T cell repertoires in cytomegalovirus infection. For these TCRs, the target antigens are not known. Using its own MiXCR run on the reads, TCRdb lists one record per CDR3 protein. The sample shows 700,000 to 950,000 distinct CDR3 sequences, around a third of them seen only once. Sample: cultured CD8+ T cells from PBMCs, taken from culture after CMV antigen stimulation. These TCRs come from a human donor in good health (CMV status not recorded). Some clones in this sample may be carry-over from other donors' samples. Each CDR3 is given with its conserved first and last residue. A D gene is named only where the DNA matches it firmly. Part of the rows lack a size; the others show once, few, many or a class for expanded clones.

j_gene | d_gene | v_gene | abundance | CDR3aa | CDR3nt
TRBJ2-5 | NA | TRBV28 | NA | CASSFGGGTPVWGETQYF | TGTGCCAGCAGTTTTGGAGGAGGGACCCCTGTTTGGGGAGAGACCCAGTACTTC
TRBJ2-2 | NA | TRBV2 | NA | CASSEALFGTDNTGELFF | TGTGCCAGCAGTGAAGCGCTTTTCGGGACGGACAACACCGGGGAGCTGTTTTTT
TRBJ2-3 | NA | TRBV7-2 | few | CASSPRGLARSTDTQYF | TGTGCCAGCAGCCCCCGAGGGCTAGCGCGTAGCACAGATACGCAGTATTTT
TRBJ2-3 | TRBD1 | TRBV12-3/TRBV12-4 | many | CASSSTGGNLDTQYF | TGTGCCAGCAGTTCTACAGGGGGCAATTTGGATACGCAGTATTTT
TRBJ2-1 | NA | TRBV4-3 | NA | CASSHGRDGYNEQFF | TGCGCCAGCAGCCATGGCCGGGACGGATACAATGAGCAGTTCTTC
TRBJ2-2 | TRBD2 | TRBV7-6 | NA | CASSLAGTSGGTNTGELFF | TGTGCCAGCAGCTTAGCAGGGACTAGCGGGGGAACGAACACCGGGGAGCTGTTTTTT
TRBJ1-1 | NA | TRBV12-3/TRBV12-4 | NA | CASSLTLPTEAFF | TGTGCCAGCAGTTTGACCCTACCAACCGAAGCTTTCTTT
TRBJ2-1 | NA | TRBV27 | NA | CASSGAAQRYEQFF | TGTGCCAGCAGCGGGGCAGCCCAACGGTATGAGCAGTTCTTC
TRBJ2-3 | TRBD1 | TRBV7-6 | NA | CASSLGRGSITDTQYF | TGTGCCAGCAGCTTAGGCAGGGGGTCTATCACAGATACGCAGTATTTT
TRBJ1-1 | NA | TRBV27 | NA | CASGTGTKAFF | TGTGCCAGCGGGACCGGGACTAAAGCTTTCTTT
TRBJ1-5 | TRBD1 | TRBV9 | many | CASSPQGVPQPQHF | TGTGCCAGCAGCCCGCAGGGGGTGCCTCAGCCCCAGCATTTT
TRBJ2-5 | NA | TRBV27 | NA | CASSVGGFRETQYF | TGTGCCAGCAGTGTCGGGGGTTTTAGGGAGACCCAGTACTTC
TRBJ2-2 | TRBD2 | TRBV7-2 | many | CASSFKRGGRGTGELFF | TGTGCCAGCAGCTTCAAGCGGGGGGGCCGTGGAACCGGGGAGCTGTTTTTT
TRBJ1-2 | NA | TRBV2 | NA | CASQGVRYGYTF | TGTGCCAGCCAGGGTGTTCGCTATGGCTACACCTTC
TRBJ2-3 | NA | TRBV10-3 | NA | CAISEEISRADTQYF | TGTGCCATCAGTGAGGAAATTAGCCGGGCAGATACGCAGTATTTT
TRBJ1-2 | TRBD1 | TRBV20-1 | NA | CSARDRVDYGYTF | TGCAGTGCCCGGGACAGGGTGGACTATGGCTACACCTTC
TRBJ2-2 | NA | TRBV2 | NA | CASRGSVYTGELFF | TGTGCCAGCAGGGGTTCAGTTTACACCGGGGAGCTGTTTTTT
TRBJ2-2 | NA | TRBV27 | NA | CASSLSPVPNTGELFF | TGTGCCAGCAGTTTATCGCCGGTTCCGAACACCGGGGAGCTGTTTTTT
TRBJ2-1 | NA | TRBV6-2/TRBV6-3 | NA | CASSFYQSSYNEQFF | TGTGCCAGCAGTTTTTATCAGAGCTCCTACAATGAGCAGTTCTTC
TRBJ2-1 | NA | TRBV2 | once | CASTRRYNEQFF | TGTGCCAGCACCAGGAGATACAATGAGCAGTTCTTC
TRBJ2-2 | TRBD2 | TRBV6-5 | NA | CATSGGVGELFF | TGTGCCACTAGCGGGGGGGTCGGGGAGCTGTTTTTT
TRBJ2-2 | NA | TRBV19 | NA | CASSMDNTGELFF | TGTGCCAGTAGTATGGACAACACCGGGGAGCTGTTTTTT
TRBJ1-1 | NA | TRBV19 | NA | CASSIARDGLSEAFF | TGTGCCAGTAGTATAGCCAGGGACGGTCTTTCTGAAGCTTTCTTT
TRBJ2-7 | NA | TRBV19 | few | CASRPWDKSYEQYF | TGTGCCAGTAGACCCTGGGACAAATCCTACGAGCAGTACTTC
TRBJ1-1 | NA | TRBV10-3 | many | CAISETGHSGTEAFF | TGTGCCATCAGTGAAACGGGACACTCGGGCACTGAAGCTTTCTTT
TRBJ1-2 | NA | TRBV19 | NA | CASSVDGDNYGYTF | TGTGCCAGTAGTGTCGACGGAGATAACTATGGCTACACCTTC
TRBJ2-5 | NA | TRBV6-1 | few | CASSEFGETQYF | TGTGCCAGCAGTGAATTCGGGGAGACCCAGTACTTC
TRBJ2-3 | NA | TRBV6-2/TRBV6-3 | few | CASSYISGEGTDTQYF | TGTGCCAGCAGTTACATCTCGGGAGAAGGCACAGATACGCAGTATTTT
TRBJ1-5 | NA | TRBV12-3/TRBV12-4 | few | CASSLGAGYGNQPQHF | TGTGCCAGCAGTTTGGGGGCGGGGTATGGCAATCAGCCCCAGCATTTT
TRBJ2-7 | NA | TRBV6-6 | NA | CASSYSHTYEQYF | TGTGCCAGCAGTTACTCACATACCTACGAGCAGTACTTC
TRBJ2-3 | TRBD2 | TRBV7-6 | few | CASSSLPSGGADTQYF | TGTGCCAGCAGCTCTTTACCTAGCGGGGGGGCAGATACGCAGTATTTT
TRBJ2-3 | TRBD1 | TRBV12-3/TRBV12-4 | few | CASRQPGQGTDTQYF | TGTGCCAGCAGACAACCGGGACAGGGGACAGATACGCAGTATTTT
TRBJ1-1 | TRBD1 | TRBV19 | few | CASIDWTGNTEAFF | TGTGCCAGTATCGATTGGACAGGGAACACTGAAGCTTTCTTT
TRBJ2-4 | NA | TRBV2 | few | CASSRDPEDAPKNIQYF | TGTGCCAGCAGTCGTGACCCGGAGGACGCACCCAAAAACATTCAGTACTTC
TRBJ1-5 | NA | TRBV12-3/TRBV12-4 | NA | CASSLRVYSNQPQHF | TGTGCCAGCAGTTTACGGGTTTATAGCAATCAGCCCCAGCATTTT
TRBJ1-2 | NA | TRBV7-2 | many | CASSFLGGEALIRYGYTF | TGTGCCAGCAGCTTCCTAGGGGGGGAAGCACTGATTCGCTATGGCTACACCTTC
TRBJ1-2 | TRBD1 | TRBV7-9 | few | CASSLDVQGDGYTF | TGTGCCAGCAGCTTAGACGTCCAGGGGGACGGCTACACCTTC
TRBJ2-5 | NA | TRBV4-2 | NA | CASSPLAGDRETQYF | TGTGCCAGCAGCCCCCTGGCAGGGGACCGGGAGACCCAGTACTTC
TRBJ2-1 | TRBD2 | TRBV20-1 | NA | CSARVGGVYNEQFF | TGCAGTGCTAGAGTCGGGGGGGTCTACAATGAGCAGTTCTTC
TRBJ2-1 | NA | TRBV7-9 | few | CASSSPTREWSYNEQFF | TGTGCCAGCAGCTCCCCCACCAGGGAATGGTCCTACAATGAGCAGTTCTTC
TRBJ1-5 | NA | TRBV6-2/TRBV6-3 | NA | CASSYGAKGLSNQPQHF | TGTGCCAGCAGTTACGGGGCGAAAGGACTTAGCAATCAGCCCCAGCATTTT
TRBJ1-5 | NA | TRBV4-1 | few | CASSPAPDQPQHF | TGCGCCAGCAGCCCCGCTCCAGATCAGCCCCAGCATTTT
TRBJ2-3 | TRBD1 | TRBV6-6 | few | CASSDLSGGVVSTDTQYF | TGTGCCAGCAGCGACCTGTCAGGGGGCGTCGTCAGCACAGATACGCAGTATTTT
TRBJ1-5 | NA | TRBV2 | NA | CASSVYEGGQPQHF | TGTGCCAGCAGTGTATACGAAGGGGGGCAGCCCCAGCATTTT
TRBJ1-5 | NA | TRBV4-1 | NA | CANSPNSNQPQHF | TGCGCCAACAGCCCGAATAGCAATCAGCCCCAGCATTTT
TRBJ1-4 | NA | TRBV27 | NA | CASSLDRGVGEKLFF | TGTGCCAGCAGTTTAGATAGGGGCGTAGGTGAAAAACTGTTTTTT
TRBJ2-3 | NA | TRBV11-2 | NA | CASSPKGRAGSTDTQYF | TGTGCCAGCAGCCCAAAAGGACGGGCGGGGAGCACAGATACGCAGTATTTT
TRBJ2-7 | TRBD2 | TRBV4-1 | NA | CASSYRTSEGSYEQYF | TGCGCCAGCAGCTACCGGACTAGCGAAGGCTCCTACGAGCAGTACTTC
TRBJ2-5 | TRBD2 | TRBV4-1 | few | CASSQPLAGGTQETQYF | TGCGCCAGCAGCCAACCCCTAGCGGGGGGGACCCAAGAGACCCAGTACTTC
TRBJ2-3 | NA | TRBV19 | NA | CASSIMDGADTQYF | TGTGCCAGTAGTATAATGGACGGGGCAGATACGCAGTATTTT
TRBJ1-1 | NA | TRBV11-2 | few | CASSPWQGASLNTEAFF | TGTGCCAGCAGCCCTTGGCAAGGTGCAAGTTTGAACACTGAAGCTTTCTTT
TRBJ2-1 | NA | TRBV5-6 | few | CASSLDRPSYEQFF | TGTGCCAGCAGCTTGGATCGACCCTCCTATGAGCAGTTCTTC
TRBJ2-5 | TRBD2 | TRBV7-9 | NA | CASSLGQRGIQETQYF | TGTGCCAGCAGCTTGGGTCAGCGGGGGATCCAAGAGACCCAGTACTTC
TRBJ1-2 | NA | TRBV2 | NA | CASSGHTF | TGTGCCAGCAGTGGTCACACCTTC
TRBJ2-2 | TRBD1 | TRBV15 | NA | CATSGRTGGFGGELFF | TGTGCCACCAGCGGTCGGACAGGGGGCTTTGGCGGGGAGCTGTTTTTT
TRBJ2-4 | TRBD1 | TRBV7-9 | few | CASRSRQGDGGIQYF | TGTGCCAGCAGATCCCGACAGGGCGATGGGGGCATTCAGTACTTC
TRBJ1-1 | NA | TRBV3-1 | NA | CANSYSFLNTEAFF | TGTGCCAACAGCTACAGCTTTTTGAACACTGAAGCTTTCTTT
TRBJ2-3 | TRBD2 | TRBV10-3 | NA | CAISELPGLAGPDTQYF | TGTGCCATCAGTGAGCTCCCGGGACTAGCGGGGCCAGATACGCAGTATTTT
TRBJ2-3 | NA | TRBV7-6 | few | CASSPVPTDTQYF | TGTGCCAGCAGCCCCGTACCCACAGATACGCAGTATTTT
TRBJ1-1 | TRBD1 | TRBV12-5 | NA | CASGFGTGDFKYTEAFF | TGTGCTAGTGGTTTTGGGACAGGGGACTTCAAATATACTGAAGCTTTCTTT